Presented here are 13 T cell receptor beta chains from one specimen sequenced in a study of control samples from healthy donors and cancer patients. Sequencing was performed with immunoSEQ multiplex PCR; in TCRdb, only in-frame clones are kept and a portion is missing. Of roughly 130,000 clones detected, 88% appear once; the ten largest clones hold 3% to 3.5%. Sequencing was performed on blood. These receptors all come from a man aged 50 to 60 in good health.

Written as DNA, the CDR3 is TGTGCCATCAGTTGGGGCGCGGAAGCTTCTTACTATGGCTACACCTTC. It translates to CAISWGAEASYYGYTF. The chain joins TRBV10-3 to TRBJ1-2; tentatively, D is TRBD1 (5 bases). V was cut by 5 bases and J by 3 bases, with 19 bases left in between. The CDR3 is made up of 16 amino acids. Germline assignment: CDR1 ENHRY and CDR2 SYGVKD.

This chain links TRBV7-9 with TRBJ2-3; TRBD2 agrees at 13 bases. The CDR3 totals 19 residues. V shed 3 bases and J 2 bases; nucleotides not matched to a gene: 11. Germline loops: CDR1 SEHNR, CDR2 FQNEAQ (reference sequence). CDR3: CASSFWGTSGTEDTDTQYF. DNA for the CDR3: TGTGCCAGCAGCTTTTGGGGGACTAGCGGGACCGAGGACACAGATACGCAGTATTTT. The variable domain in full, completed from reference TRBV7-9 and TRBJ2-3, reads DTGVSQNPRHKITKRGQNVTFRCDPISEHNRLYWYRQTLGQGPEFLTYFQNEAQLEKSRLLSDRFSAERPKGSFSTLEIQRTEQGDSAMYLCASSFWGTSGTEDTDTQYFGPGTRLTVL.

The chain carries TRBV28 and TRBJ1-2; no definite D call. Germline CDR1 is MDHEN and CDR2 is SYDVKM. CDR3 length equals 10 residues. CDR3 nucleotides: TGTGCGACCCAAAACTATGGCTACACCTTC. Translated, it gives CATQNYGYTF.

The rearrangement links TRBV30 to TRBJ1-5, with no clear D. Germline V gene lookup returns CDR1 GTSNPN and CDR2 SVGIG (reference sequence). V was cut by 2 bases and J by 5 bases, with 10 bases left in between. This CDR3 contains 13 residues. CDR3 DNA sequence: TGTGCCTGGAGTTATAGGGCGGATCAGCCCCAGCATTTT. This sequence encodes CAWSYRADQPQHF.

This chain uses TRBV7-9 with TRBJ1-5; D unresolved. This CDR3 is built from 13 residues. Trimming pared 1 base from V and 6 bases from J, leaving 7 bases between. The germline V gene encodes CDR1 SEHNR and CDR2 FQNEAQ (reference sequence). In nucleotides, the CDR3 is TGTGCCAGCAGCTTAGGAGTCGGTCAGCCCCAGCATTTT. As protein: CASSLGVGQPQHF.

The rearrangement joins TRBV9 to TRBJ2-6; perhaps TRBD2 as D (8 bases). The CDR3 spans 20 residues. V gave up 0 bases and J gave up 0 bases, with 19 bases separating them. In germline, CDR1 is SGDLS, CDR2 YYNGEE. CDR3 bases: TGTGCCAGCAGCGTAGCTTTCCCGGGAGGGGGCCTCTCTGGGGCCAACGTCCTGACTTTC. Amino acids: CASSVAFPGGGLSGANVLTF. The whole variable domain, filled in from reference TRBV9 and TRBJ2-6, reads DSGVTQTPKHLITATGQRVTLRCSPRSGDLSVYWYQQSLDQGLQFLIQYYNGEERAKGNILERFSAQQFPDLHSELNLSSLELGDSALYFCASSVAFPGGGLSGANVLTFGAGSRLTVL.

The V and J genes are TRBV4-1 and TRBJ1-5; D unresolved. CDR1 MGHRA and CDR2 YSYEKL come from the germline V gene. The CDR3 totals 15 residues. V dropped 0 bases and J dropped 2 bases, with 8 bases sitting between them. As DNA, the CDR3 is TGCGCCAGCAGCCAAGATCCCCCGGGCAATCAGCCCCAGCATTTT. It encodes CASSQDPPGNQPQHF.

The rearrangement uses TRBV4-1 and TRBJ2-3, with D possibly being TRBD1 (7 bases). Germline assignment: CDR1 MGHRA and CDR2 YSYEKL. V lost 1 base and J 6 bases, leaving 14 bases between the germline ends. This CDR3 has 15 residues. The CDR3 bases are TGCGCCAGCAGCCAAGTCGGAGGGGGCTACGATACGCAGTATTTT. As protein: CASSQVGGGYDTQYF.

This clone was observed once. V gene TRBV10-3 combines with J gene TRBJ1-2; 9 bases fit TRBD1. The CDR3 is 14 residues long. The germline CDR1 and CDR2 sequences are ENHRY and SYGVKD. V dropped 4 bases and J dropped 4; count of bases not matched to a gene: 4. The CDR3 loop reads CAISAGTGTYGYTF. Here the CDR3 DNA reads TGTGCCATCAGTGCCGGGACAGGGACCTATGGCTACACCTTC.

CDR3 coding DNA: TGTGCCAGCAGTTACCTCTTCTCTGGGAACACTGAAGCTTTCTTT. Translated: CASSYLFSGNTEAFF. V gene TRBV6-5 combines with J gene TRBJ1-1; no clear D. Trimming left V 2 bases short and J 1 base short, with 11 bases between. CDR1 is MNHEY, CDR2 SVGAGI, per germline. The CDR3 has 15 amino acids.

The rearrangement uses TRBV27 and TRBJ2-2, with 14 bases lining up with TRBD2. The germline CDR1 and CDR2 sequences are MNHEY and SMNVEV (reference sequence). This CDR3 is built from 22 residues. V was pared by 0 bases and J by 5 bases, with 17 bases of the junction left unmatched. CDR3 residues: CASSLSAPGLAGALEWTGELFF. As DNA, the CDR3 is TGTGCCAGCAGTTTATCCGCCCCGGGACTAGCGGGGGCCCTTGAATGGACCGGGGAGCTGTTTTTT.

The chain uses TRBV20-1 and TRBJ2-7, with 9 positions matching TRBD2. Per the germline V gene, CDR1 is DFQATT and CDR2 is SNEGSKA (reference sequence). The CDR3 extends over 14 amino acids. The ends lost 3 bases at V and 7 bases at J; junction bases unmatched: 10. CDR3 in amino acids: CSASGLAGIGEQYF. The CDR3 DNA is TGCAGTGCTAGTGGTCTAGCGGGGATAGGAGAGCAGTACTTC.

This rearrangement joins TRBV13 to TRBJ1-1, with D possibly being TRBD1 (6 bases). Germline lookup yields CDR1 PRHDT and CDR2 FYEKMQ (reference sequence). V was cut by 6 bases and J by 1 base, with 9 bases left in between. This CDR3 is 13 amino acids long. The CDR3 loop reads CASSSDRNTEAFF. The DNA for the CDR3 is TGTGCCAGCAGTTCGGACAGGAACACTGAAGCTTTCTTT.